This T cell receptor (beta chain) was retrieved from a study of blood T cell repertoires in COVID-19. Study background: COVID-19 samples from acute and convalescent phases originated in the United States, Italy and Spain. T cells, B-cell-depleted T cells, or PBMCs provided the cDNA or gDNA that served as material.

The CDR3 has 14 amino acids. Germline V lookup: CDR1 SGHTA, CDR2 FQGTGA. Germline trimming cut 5 bases from V and 6 bases from J; bases unmatched to any gene: 7. Original methodology: The authors estimated nucleated cell counts from reference gene primer amplification. Libraries were prepared by immunoSEQ multiplex PCR; TCRdb keeps only in-frame clonotypes and omits some of them. The V and J calls and the clone size are those of that table, but D and trimming were determined from the DNA. Found here are just over 25,000 clones, just over 85% of them singletons; the top ten hold about 16%. This receptor was identified in a man in his 70s with acute or convalescent COVID-19. The chain joins TRBV7-3 to TRBJ2-7; TRBD2 agrees at 10 bases. The sample taken for sequencing was peripheral blood. The CDR3 nucleotides read TGTGCCAGCAGCCAAGACCCTAGCGGGAGCGAGCAGTACTTC. Protein product: CASSQDPSGSEQYF.